The clone carrying this T cell receptor beta chain has ten or more counts. Its cognate antigen is unknown. Genomic DNA served as template for TCR beta VDJ and CDR3 profiling. TCRdb re-called the reads with MiXCR, one entry per CDR3 protein. The sample has some 220,000 distinct CDR3 sequences; about 37% are singletons. The data were obtained in a study of CD8+CD57+ T cells in acquired aplastic anemia. Whole-study context: Average CD4+ read depth in healthy donors was around 9.9 million reads. Notes on the study in general: Researchers report that about 28 CD8+ CDR3 sequences appeared in both patients and controls. Levels of CD8+ Simpson's diversity were not significantly distinct in patients versus controls.

The V end lost 2 bases, the J end lost 1 base, and 5 bases lay between the germline ends. The CDR3 spans 13 residues. The germline V gene encodes CDR1 LNHDA and CDR2 SQIVND (reference sequence). This TCR was recovered from a human donor in good health, serving as a control. This sequence joins TRBV19 and TRBJ1-2, with D unclear. The sequenced material came from sorted CD4+, CD8+, or CD8+CD57+ T cells (not recorded which) from PBMCs. CDR3 loop: CASSISDNYGYTF. DNA for the CDR3: TGTGCCAGTAGTATAAGTGATAACTATGGCTACACCTTC.